This TCR beta chain was captured in a study of T cells in tumors after PD-1 blockade (dated by TCRdb to between 2017 and 2020). As for the study more broadly: Prior checkpoint blockade, systemic immunosuppressant use, and recent radiotherapy or other anti-cancer therapy within 4 weeks were grounds for patient exclusion. Patients received pembrolizumab 200 mg every 3 weeks or cemiplimab 350 mg every 2 weeks. Some patients also continued taking vismodegib 150 mg daily during anti-PD-1 treatment. On average, peripheral blood samples yielded over 35,000 unique clonotypes and some 110,000 TCR templates (range about 21,000-260,000). The study performed paired single-cell RNA and TCR sequencing on site-matched tumors from BCC or SCC patients before and after anti-PD-1 therapy. To compare clonotypes in blood versus tumor, bulk TCR sequencing was run on 10 peripheral blood samples drawn from 4 or 5 patients. Clinical response was assessed using RECIST version 1.1. Broad study findings and their caveats: Where the novel T cell clones came from was not identified, and possible sources could include lymphoid organs or rare unexpanded clones inside the tumor or in the tumor periphery. Approximately 44% of the TCR clonotypes from tumors also showed up in blood, and some novel exhausted tumor clones were present in pre-treatment blood, which suggests peripheral recruitment.

Deep TCRbeta sequencing was performed with the immunoSEQ platform. The authors' pipeline ran thus. For further analysis, only productive rearrangements were exported out of the immunoSEQ Analyzer. T cell phenotypes were assigned to bulk TCRbeta clonotypes by matching the clonotypes to single-cell RNA+TCR-seq clones with the same TCRbeta sequence. Using bulk TCR sequencing data, clone enrichment in tumor was calculated by dividing a clone's tumor frequency by the same clone's PBMC frequency. GLIPH was used to sort TCRs into specificity groups, which are clusters of distinct TCRs that likely recognize common antigens through shared CDR3 motifs. In TCRdb, the immuneACCESS table is reduced to in-frame sequences with V and J assigned. These tables do not hold every clone; where another copy was compared, an unresolved V gene accounts for under half, and the others remain unexplained. That table is the source of V, J and clone size, and D and trimming were worked out from the DNA. This sample has about 47,000 clones in its table, and roughly 79% of those were observed once. Of the sample, roughly 17% falls within the top ten clones.

The meaning of the sample's time point label: before anti-PD-1 therapy. Genomic DNA extracted from tumor biopsies or peripheral blood was used for bulk TCRbeta sequencing, with input ranging from roughly 616 ng to 6,004 ng. Every patient had histologically proven advanced or metastatic basal or squamous cell carcinoma and was a poor candidate for surgical resection. The basal cell carcinoma cohort was made up of approximately ten patients, and bulk tumor TCR sequencing was performed for 8 of these patients. V gives up 5 bases and J gives up 15 bases, and the segment between their germline ends measures 13 bases. Taken from the germline V gene, the CDR1 and CDR2 loops are KGHDR and SFDVKD. Spanning cysteine to phenylalanine, the CDR3 consists of 11 amino acids. Just the 33-base CDR3 DNA is kept, in frame starting at base 1. Regarding this clone: The clone's antigen remains unknown. No much larger clonotype is one base removed from it; base qualities were not supplied.

The receptor's source is a human donor with basal cell carcinoma. The chain links TRBV24-1 with TRBJ2-1; TRBD1 is a weak D gene call, 6 bases matching. The sample here was PBMCs, taken before anti-PD-1 treatment. The sequence in DNA is TGTGCCACCAGTGGGATGCAGGGGAGGTTCTTC. The encoded protein is CATSGMQGRFF.